This TCR beta chain emerged from a study of identical twins. This clonotype has a handful of counts. Its antigen is currently unknown. A universal primer binding site was introduced by template switching. The final cDNA contained unique molecular identifiers. Each CDR3 protein gets one entry after TCRdb re-called the 5' RACE reads with MiXCR. The sample yields some 570,000 distinct CDR3 sequences, about a fifth seen once. General study findings and limits: Without tracking the same donors, conclusions rested on cross-sectional statistical analysis. There was more out-of-frame TCR alpha sharing in monozygotic twins than models estimated.

The germline V gene encodes CDR1 MDHEN and CDR2 SYDVKM. This CDR3 has 13 residues. V shed 3 bases and J shed 5 bases, with 11 bases lying between them. The same specimen was also included in a second study, on yellow fever vaccine responses in identical twins.

The chain is built from TRBV28 and TRBJ2-7; no clear D. Sequenced material: CD4+ T cells sorted from blood. This receptor was taken from a woman younger than 30 in good health. CDR3 sequence (DNA): TGTGCCAGCAGTTTTCGGGTTTCCCACGAGCAGTACTTC. Encoded protein: CASSFRVSHEQYF.